This T cell receptor beta chain was profiled in a study of cytomegalovirus exposure and HLA in healthy donors. Notes on the study in general: Cytomegalovirus status, reportedly, was diagnosed with high specificity and sensitivity by the classifier. Most TCR beta V segments were productive about 87% or about 30% of the time in an earlier analysis.

The CDR3 has 16 amino acids. Germline V gene sequence: CDR1 SGHTA, CDR2 FQGNSA. The V segment lost 4 bases and the J segment 1 base; nucleotides outside the gene matches: 3. Donors in the study were healthy people who gave bone marrow. This PCR relied on a set of 60 Vbeta primers and 13 Jbeta primers. The repertoire was sequenced with immunoSEQ multiplex PCR; TCRdb's copy has only in-frame clones and lacks some. The repertoire holds more than 150,000 clones, with approximately 78% as singletons. A word on this clone: The target antigen is unknown.

The sample consisted of PBMCs. The chain couples TRBV7-2 to TRBJ2-1, with TRBD2 matching over 11 bases. The receptor was derived from a woman under 30 in good health and CMV-seronegative. The CDR3 coding sequence is TGTGCCAGCAGCTGGGGACTAGCGGTTTCCTACAATGAGCAGTTCTTC. Amino acids: CASSWGLAVSYNEQFF.